These T cell receptor beta chains were read from a single sample in a study of T cells in pancreatic ductal adenocarcinoma. Generated by immunoSEQ multiplex PCR, the TCRdb table keeps only in-frame clones and is missing some. The table includes 97,000 or so clones, roughly 95% detected once. The sequenced sample was PBMCs. The receptors stem from a human donor with pancreatic ductal adenocarcinoma. CDR3s include the opening cysteine and the closing phenylalanine or tryptophan. The D gene is left open where the match is weak. Clone sizes are given selectively: once, few, many, or a class where the clone is expanded.

J | length | V | D | size | DNA | CDR3
TRBJ2-1 | 17 | TRBV5-6 | TRBD2 | once | TGTGCCAGCAGCTTGGTCCGACTAGCGGGACTGTACAATGAGCAGTTCTTC | CASSLVRLAGLYNEQFF
TRBJ2-1 | 15 | TRBV18 | TRBD2 | . | TGTGCCAGCTCACCGGTAATAGCGGGAGGGGATGAGCAGTTCTTC | CASSPVIAGGDEQFF
TRBJ1-2 | 15 | TRBV6-5 | TRBD1 | . | TGTGCCAGCAGCCCCCGGGGGACAGGGAACCATGGCTACACCTTC | CASSPRGTGNHGYTF
TRBJ2-7 | 16 | TRBV4-2 | TRBD2 | . | TGTGCCAGCAGCCTGGGAGAAGCGGGAGGTCGTGGGGAGCAGTACTTC | CASSLGEAGGRGEQYF
TRBJ2-7 | 13 | TRBV6-5 | TRBD1 | few | TGTGCCAGCAGAGGACAGGGCCGGGACGAGCAGTACTTC | CASRGQGRDEQYF
TRBJ2-1 | 14 | TRBV7-9 | TRBD2 | . | TGTGCCAGCAGCCCCTACGGGGGGGGCAATGAGCAGTTCTTC | CASSPYGGGNEQFF
TRBJ2-3 | 15 | TRBV10-3 | . | . | TGTGCCACCGCGATCGGGAGTCCTAGCACAGATACGCAGTATTTT | CATAIGSPSTDTQYF
TRBJ2-7 | 13 | TRBV4-3 | TRBD1 | once | TGCGCCAGCAGCCAAGACTGGGACAGAAAGCAGTACTTC | CASSQDWDRKQYF
TRBJ2-7 | 15 | TRBV7-8 | . | . | TGTGCCAGCAGCGCAAACAGCTTCATTCGCTACGAGCAGTACTTC | CASSANSFIRYEQYF
TRBJ2-2 | 15 | TRBV2 | TRBD2 | . | TGTGCCAGCAGTGAACGGCGGGGGGGCACCGGGGAGCTGTTTTTT | CASSERRGGTGELFF